This TCR beta chain originates from a study of blood T cells in healthy people across ages. Study conclusions and caveats: As age increased, TCR beta diversity per million T cells fell in a roughly linear fashion.

The second PCR ran about 6 to 12 cycles with a sample-barcoded 5' primer and J-beta primers. TCRdb independently ran MiXCR on the 5' RACE reads; one entry per CDR3 protein. This sample has about 1.8 million distinct CDR3 sequences, with roughly 50% found just once. About this clonotype itself: Its target is not known.

The origin of this receptor is a woman aged 40-49 years in good health. Sequenced sample: blood.

For the CDR3, the DNA is TGTGCCAGCAGTTTGGGTCCAGGCCCAGATACGCAGTATTTT. Protein: CASSLGPGPDTQYF. The rearrangement joins TRBV28 to TRBJ2-3; D is undetermined. The CDR3 extends over 14 amino acids. The V gene lost 3 bases and the J gene lost 4 bases, with 11 bases spanning the gap. The V gene's germline CDR1 is MDHEN and CDR2 SYDVKM.